The sequence of this T cell receptor beta chain was determined in a study of PD-1 blockade in classical Hodgkin lymphoma. Notes on the study in general: Baseline diversity resembling that of newly diagnosed patients was seen in complete responders.

Each and every patient relapsed after autologous stem cell transplantation, and patients got differing brentuximab vedotin exposure. This CDR3 comprises 15 residues. The V gene lost 7 bases and the J gene lost 5 bases, with 20 bases spanning the gap. In germline, CDR1 is LNHDA, CDR2 SQIVND (reference sequence). Here immunoSEQ multiplex PCR was the method, and the copy in TCRdb shows in-frame clones only, minus some. Of about 97,000 clones detected, over 80% appear once; the ten largest clones hold roughly an eighth. A remark on this clone: Its specificity is not known.

The receptor's source is a human donor with classical Hodgkin lymphoma. The sample here was peripheral blood mononuclear cells (PBMCs), taken at baseline. The gene calls are TRBV19 and TRBJ1-1; D is possibly TRBD1 (5 bases). Here the CDR3 reads CASTVDTGRDTEAFF. The CDR3 bases are TGTGCCAGTACGGTGGACACTGGTAGGGATACTGAAGCTTTCTTT.